This T cell receptor (beta chain) was observed in a study of shared clonotypes between healthy human individuals. In the study overall: The cohort had two women and a few men, ages 18 to 49. Overall study findings and caveats: When compared with the clonotypes that were shared by all four sorted-subset donors, the non-shared clonotypes turned out to have lower generation probabilities.

DNA at about 200 ng, approximately 30,000 T cell genomes, went into sorted-subset replicate PCRs. Sequencing used immunoSEQ multiplex PCR; TCRdb keeps in-frame clones, though not all of them. Here the sample spans 2,500,000 or so clones, over 85% being singletons. About this clone: Its cognate antigen is unknown.

Trimming took 4 bases from V and 5 from J, leaving 6 bases between them. The CDR3 is 11 amino acids. Looked up from germline, CDR1 is MDHEN and CDR2 is SYDVKM. Healthy HIV-negative adults with no recent acute infections or vaccinations were recruited as donors. The genes are TRBV28 and TRBJ2-7; D is uncertain. This sequence originates from a young man in good health. Some clones in this sample may be carry-over from other donors' samples. Sequenced: naive CD4+ T cells from PBMCs. Subset indicated: CD45RA+ positively selected. The CDR3 DNA reads TGTGCCAGCAGTTGGGCTCACGAGCAGTACTTC. Encoded protein: CASSWAHEQYF.